Each of the 15 T cell receptor beta chains below was sequenced from the same sample in a study of T-cell reconstitution after alpha-beta-depleted transplantation in children. Preparation of the TCRbeta library involved a method that used unique molecular identifiers. TCRdb itself ran the PCR reads through MiXCR, one entry per CDR3 protein. The table has fewer than 350,000 distinct CDR3 sequences, around a tenth seen once. The source material was PBMCs, sampled before TCRalphabeta/CD19-depleted stem cell transplant. These receptors were collected from a boy under two years old with acute myeloid leukemia, due to receive a stem cell transplant.

At least ten counts were recorded for this clonotype. Here the CDR3 reads CASSFISRDRVQETQYF. The CDR3 DNA reads TGTGCCAGCAGCTTCATTTCCCGGGACAGGGTACAAGAGACCCAGTACTTC. The chain is built from TRBV28 and TRBJ2-5, with TRBD1 identical over 9 bases. Trimming removed 6 bases from V and 2 bases from J; junction bases left unmatched: 13. The germline V gene encodes CDR1 MDHEN and CDR2 SYDVKM. The CDR3 loop spans 17 amino acids.

This clonotype was observed a few times. J is TRBJ2-6 and V is TRBV13; D not resolved. Germline V gene lookup returns CDR1 PRHDT and CDR2 FYEKMQ (reference sequence). The CDR3 runs to 15 residues. Trimming took off 1 base at V and 2 bases at J, with 6 bases between the two ends. The CDR3 DNA follows: TGTGCCAGCAGCTTAGAGGCTGCTGGGGCCAACGTCCTGACTTTC. The encoded protein is CASSLEAAGANVLTF.

Ten or more counts support this clonotype. CDR3 nucleotide sequence: TGCGCCTCGGGACAGGGGCTGAATGAGCAGTTCTTC. Amino acids: CASGQGLNEQFF. V usage is TRBV5-1 and J usage is TRBJ2-1; 10 bases are shared with TRBD1. J lost 7 bases, V lost 10 bases, and 5 bases had no gene match. Germline V gene data show CDR1 as SGHRS and CDR2 as YFSETQ. The CDR3 length is 12 residues.

This clonotype was observed a handful of times. This chain connects TRBV10-3 to TRBJ2-7; 7 positions match TRBD1. Trimming cost V 4 bases and J 3 bases; bases outside gene matches: 3. Germline-derived CDR1 and CDR2 are ENHRY and SYGVKD. This CDR3 spans 13 amino acids. CDR3 nucleotides: TGTGCCATCAGTGCTACAGGGGACTACGAGCAGTACTTC. Residues: CAISATGDYEQYF.

The table lists this clonotype with many counts. The chain uses TRBV4-1 and TRBJ2-4, with 7 bases fitting TRBD2. Germline CDR1 and CDR2: MGHRA and YSYEKL. Unmatched junction bases numbered 3, after V lost 1 base and J lost 9 bases. This CDR3 spans 13 amino acids. The CDR3 DNA sequence: TGCGCCAGCAGCCAAGGACTAGCTGGCATTCAGTACTTC. Translation gives CASSQGLAGIQYF.

There are many counts of this clonotype. This chain connects TRBV29-1 to TRBJ2-3; a weak D match, TRBD2 (5 bases). V lost 5 bases and J 3 bases, leaving 12 bases between the germline ends. This CDR3 comprises 13 residues. Germline CDR1 is SQVTM and CDR2 is ANQGSEA. This CDR3 is CSVFSSTTDTQYF. The CDR3, as DNA: TGCAGCGTTTTCTCTAGCACAACAGATACGCAGTATTTT.

This clonotype was seen at least ten times. The CDR3 DNA is TGCAGCGTACCGGGACAGGAGAGGGGCTACACCTTC. It is translated as CSVPGQERGYTF. V is TRBV29-1 and J is TRBJ1-2; TRBD1 matches 8 bases. The trim removed 6 bases at V and 8 bases at J, leaving 8 bases unmatched. This CDR3 has 12 amino acids. Germline CDR1 is SQVTM and CDR2 is ANQGSEA. Together with reference TRBV29-1 and TRBJ1-2, the CDR3 gives the full variable domain: SAVISQKPSRDICQRGTSLTIQCQVDSQVTMMFWYRQQPGQSLTLIATANQGSEATYESGFVIDKFPISRPNLTFSTLTVSNMSPEDSSIYLCSVPGQERGYTFGSGTRLTVV.

This clonotype was observed at least ten times. The V and J genes are TRBV10-2 and TRBJ2-7; D not resolved. V was clipped by 4 bases and J by 3 bases, with 7 bases between them. The CDR3 totals 12 residues. The germline CDR1 and CDR2 sequences are WSHSY and SAAADI. CDR3 in DNA: TGCGCCAGCAGTGCCAGCAGCTACGAGCAGTACTTC. Protein product: CASSASSYEQYF.

The chain has TRBV7-2 and TRBJ2-7; no clear D. V gave up 3 bases and J gave up 2 bases, with 8 bases separating them. CDR3 length: 13 amino acids. Germline V CDR1 and CDR2: SGHTA, FQGNSA. The CDR3 sequence is CASSLGFTYEQYF. CDR3 DNA sequence: TGTGCCAGCAGCTTGGGCTTTACCTACGAGCAGTACTTC.

This clonotype was counted many times. The rearrangement links TRBV28 to TRBJ2-2; D unclear. Trimming took 3 bases from V and 3 from J, leaving 5 bases between them. Germline CDR1 reads MDHEN; CDR2 reads SYDVKM. The CDR3 has 13 amino acids. CDR3 sequence reads: CASSFVDTGELFF. The CDR3 coding sequence is TGTGCCAGCAGTTTTGTGGACACCGGGGAGCTGTTTTTT.

This clonotype was detected a few times. The V gene is TRBV19, the J gene TRBJ2-7, with 8 bases aligning to TRBD1. The V segment lost 3 bases and the J segment 3 bases; nucleotides outside the gene matches: 16. The CDR3 is made up of 18 amino acids. In germline, CDR1 is LNHDA, CDR2 SQIVND (reference sequence). CDR3 bases: TGTGCCAGTAGTATGACCTCCCCTTGGACAGGGCAATACTACGAGCAGTACTTC. Translating gives CASSMTSPWTGQYYEQYF. Drawing the rest from reference TRBV19 and TRBJ2-7, the complete variable domain is DGGITQSPKYLFRKEGQNVTLSCEQNLNHDAMYWYRQDPGQGLRLIYYSQIVNDFQKGDIAEGYSVSREKKESFPLTVTSAQKNPTAFYLCASSMTSPWTGQYYEQYFGPGTRLTVT.

This clonotype was counted ten times or more. This rearrangement joins TRBV19 to TRBJ2-7; D unresolved. Trimming stripped 0 bases from V and 4 bases from J, with 10 bases between. The CDR3 is 14 residues long. Germline V gene sequence: CDR1 LNHDA, CDR2 SQIVND (reference sequence). The CDR3 region has the DNA TGTGCCAGTAGTATAGATTTGGAGAGTTACGAGCAGTACTTC. This sequence encodes CASSIDLESYEQYF.

This clonotype was counted at least ten times. V usage is TRBV29-1 and J usage is TRBJ2-3, with a weak D call TRBD2 (5 bases). V was shortened by 3 bases and J by 4 bases, with 11 bases between the two germline ends. Germline assignment: CDR1 SQVTM and CDR2 ANQGSEA. The CDR3 consists of 13 residues. The CDR3 here is CSVEVALADTQYF. CDR3 bases: TGCAGCGTTGAGGTAGCGTTGGCAGATACGCAGTATTTT.

The chain links TRBV18 to TRBJ1-1; 7 bases agree with TRBD1. The V gene's germline CDR1 is KGHSH and CDR2 LQKENI. J was trimmed by 8 bases and V by 0 bases; bases with no gene match: 0. The CDR3 contains 12 residues. The CDR3 DNA is TGTGCCAGCTCACCACCGGGACAGGAAGCTTTCTTT. This gives the protein CASSPPGQEAFF.

This clonotype was observed a handful of times. The chain joins TRBV20-1 to TRBJ2-5; 9 bases are a match to TRBD1. CDR1 DFQATT and CDR2 SNEGSKA come from the germline V gene (reference sequence). The V gene end was trimmed by 7 bases and the J gene end by 4 bases; junction bases not matched to a gene: 7. This CDR3 comprises 13 residues. CDR3 in amino acids: CSVGTGRGETQYF. The CDR3 nucleotides read TGCAGTGTTGGGACAGGGCGCGGAGAGACCCAGTACTTC.